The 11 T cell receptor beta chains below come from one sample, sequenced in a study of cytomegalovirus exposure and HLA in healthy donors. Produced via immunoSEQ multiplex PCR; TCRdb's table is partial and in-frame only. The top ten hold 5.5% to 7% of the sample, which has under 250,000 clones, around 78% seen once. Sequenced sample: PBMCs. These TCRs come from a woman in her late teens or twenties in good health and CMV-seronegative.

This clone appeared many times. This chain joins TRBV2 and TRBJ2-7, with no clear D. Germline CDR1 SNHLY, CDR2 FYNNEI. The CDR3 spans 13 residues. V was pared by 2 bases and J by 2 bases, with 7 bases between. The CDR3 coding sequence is TGTGCCAGCAGTGAACTAGAGACCTACGAGCAGTACTTC. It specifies CASSELETYEQYF.

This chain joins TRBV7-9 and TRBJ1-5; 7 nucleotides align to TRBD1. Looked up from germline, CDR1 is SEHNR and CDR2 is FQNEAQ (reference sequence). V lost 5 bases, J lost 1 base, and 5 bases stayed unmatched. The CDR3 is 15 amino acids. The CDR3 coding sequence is TGTGCCAGCAGCCAGGGGGAGGAAAGCAATCAGCCCCAGCATTTT. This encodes CASSQGEESNQPQHF.

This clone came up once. The CDR3 coding sequence is TGTGCCAGCAGCTCCCCTAGCCGGGAGACCCAGTACTTC. Translated: CASSSPSRETQYF. The chain carries TRBV11-2 and TRBJ2-5, with a weak D call TRBD2 (5 bases). CDR3 length equals 13 residues. Per the germline V gene, CDR1 is SGHAT and CDR2 is FQNNGV. The V end was cut by 4 bases, the J end by 5 bases, with 11 bases between.

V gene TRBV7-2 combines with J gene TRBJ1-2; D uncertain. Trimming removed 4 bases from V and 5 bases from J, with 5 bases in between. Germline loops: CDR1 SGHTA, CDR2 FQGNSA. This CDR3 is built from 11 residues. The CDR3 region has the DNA TGTGCCAGCAGCTGGACTTATGGCTACACCTTC. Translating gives CASSWTYGYTF.

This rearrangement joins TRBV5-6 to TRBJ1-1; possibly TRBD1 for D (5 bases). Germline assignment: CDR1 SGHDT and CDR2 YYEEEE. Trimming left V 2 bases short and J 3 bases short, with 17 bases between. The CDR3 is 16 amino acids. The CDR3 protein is CASSFLRLGGDTEAFF. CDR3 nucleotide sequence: TGTGCCAGCAGCTTCCTCCGCCTCGGGGGAGACACTGAAGCTTTCTTT.

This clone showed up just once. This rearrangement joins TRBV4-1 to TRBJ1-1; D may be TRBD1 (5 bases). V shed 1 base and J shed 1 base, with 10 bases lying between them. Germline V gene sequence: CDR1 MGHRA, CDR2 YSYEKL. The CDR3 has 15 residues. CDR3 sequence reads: CASSQVYRTNTEAFF. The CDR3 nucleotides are TGCGCCAGCAGCCAAGTTTACAGGACGAACACTGAAGCTTTCTTT.

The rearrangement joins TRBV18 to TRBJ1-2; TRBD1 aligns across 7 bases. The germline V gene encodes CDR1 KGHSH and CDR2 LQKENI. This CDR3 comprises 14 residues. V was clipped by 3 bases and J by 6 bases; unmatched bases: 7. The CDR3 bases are TGTGCCAGCTCACCTGGAGACAGGGTTGATGGCTACACCTTC. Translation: CASSPGDRVDGYTF.

The CDR3 nucleotides are TGTGCCAGCAGCCCCCGTCACAGGGGCGGGTACGAGCAGTACTTC. Residues: CASSPRHRGGYEQYF. This chain uses TRBV4-2 with TRBJ2-7; the match to TRBD1 covers 7 bases. Trimming removed 4 bases from V and 4 bases from J; junction bases left unmatched: 10. Germline V CDR1 and CDR2: LGHNA, YNFKEQ. The CDR3 consists of 15 residues.

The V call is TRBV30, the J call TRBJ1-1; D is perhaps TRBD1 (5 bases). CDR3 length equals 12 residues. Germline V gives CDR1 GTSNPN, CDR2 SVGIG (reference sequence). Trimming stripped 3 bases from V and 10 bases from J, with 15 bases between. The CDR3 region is CAWRYTQGGAFF. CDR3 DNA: TGTGCCTGGAGATACACTCAGGGAGGAGCTTTCTTT.

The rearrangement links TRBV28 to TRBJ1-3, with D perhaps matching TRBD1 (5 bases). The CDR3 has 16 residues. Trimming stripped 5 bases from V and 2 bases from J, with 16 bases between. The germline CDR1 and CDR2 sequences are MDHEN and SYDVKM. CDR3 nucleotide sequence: TGTGCCAGCAGTCCACTCCCCCGGGGGGCTGGAAACACCATATATTTT. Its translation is CASSPLPRGAGNTIYF.

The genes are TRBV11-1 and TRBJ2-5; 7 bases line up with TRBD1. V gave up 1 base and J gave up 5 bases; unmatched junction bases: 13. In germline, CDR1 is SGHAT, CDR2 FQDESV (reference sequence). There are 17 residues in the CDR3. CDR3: CASSLVNPTGVAETQYF. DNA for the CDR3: TGTGCCAGCAGCTTAGTTAATCCCACAGGGGTGGCGGAGACCCAGTACTTC.